Below, 14 T cell receptor beta chains from the same sample are listed, as sequenced in a study of blood T cells in healthy people across ages (dated by TCRdb to about 2015). Library method: 5' RACE. This sample was sequenced with an Illumina HiSeq 2500. A second roughly 7 to 12 cycle PCR used a sample-barcoded 5' primer and a J-beta primer mix. TCRdb cleaned the public reads at Q25 with fastp, built clones with MiXCR and kept in-frame beta chains. Merged by CDR3 protein, the rows form single entries marked with the most common genes and DNA. The sample table contains 700,000 to 900,000 distinct CDR3 sequences; only one count was recorded for roughly 24% of them. Clones ranked in the top ten supply 3% of the sample. The same data also contributed to another study, on T cells of mothers and their children.

The source material was blood. Receptors were obtained from a boy between 5 and 17 years old in good health.

This clonotype was counted between two and nine times. A much larger clone lies one base from this, so it may be a read error. The chain links TRBV3-1 to TRBJ2-7; D is uncertain. V was pared by 2 bases and J by 5 bases, with 4 bases between. Germline V gene sequence: CDR1 LGHDT, CDR2 YNNKEL (reference sequence). The CDR3 runs to 11 residues. Here the CDR3 reads CASSQRDEQYF. In DNA, the CDR3 is TGTGCCAGCAGCCAAAGGGACGAGCAGTACTTC.

The sample holds a few counts of this clonotype. This chain joins TRBV5-1 and TRBJ1-1, with 8 positions matching TRBD1. V shed 4 bases and J 0 bases; nucleotides not matched to a gene: 5. This CDR3 has 15 amino acids. Germline V gene sequence: CDR1 SGHRS, CDR2 YFSETQ. Written as DNA, the CDR3 is TGCGCCAGCAGCGTCCAGGGGGCTCTGAACACTGAAGCTTTCTTT. Its protein is CASSVQGALNTEAFF. The full variable domain, rest sourced from reference TRBV5-1 and TRBJ1-1, is KAGVTQTPRYLIKTRGQQVTLSCSPISGHRSVSWYQQTPGQGLQFLFEYFSETQRNKGNFPGRFSGRQFSNSRSEMNVSTLELGDSALYLCASSVQGALNTEAFFGQGTRLTVV.

V is TRBV7-2 and J is TRBJ1-1; no reliable D call. CDR3 length: 15 amino acids. With 5 bases removed from V and 0 bases from J, the gap between germline ends came to 13 bases. Looked up from germline, CDR1 is SGHTA and CDR2 is FQGNSA. CDR3 nucleotide sequence: TGTGCCAGCAGCGTAGGTCCGTACATGAACACTGAAGCTTTCTTT. The encoded protein is CASSVGPYMNTEAFF.

The genes are TRBV29-1 and TRBJ2-7; 7 bases agree with TRBD1. V shed 7 bases, J shed 1 base, and the junction held 10 bases outside the gene matches. The germline gives CDR1 SQVTM, CDR2 ANQGSEA. CDR3 length equals 14 residues. CDR3 amino acids: CSALRDSNSYEQYF. The DNA for the CDR3 is TGCAGCGCCCTCCGGGACAGCAATTCCTACGAGCAGTACTTC.

This chain uses TRBV13 with TRBJ2-5; D not resolved. Gene TRBJ2-7 matches the end of the DNA better, so the J call may be wrong. Germline V gene lookup returns CDR1 PRHDT and CDR2 FYEKMQ (reference sequence). The CDR3 sequence is 14 residues long. The CDR3 here is CASSTRARSYEQYF. Written as DNA, the CDR3 is TGTGCCAGCAGTACCCGGGCCCGCTCCTACGAGCAGTACTTC.

V is TRBV5-1 and J is TRBJ2-7; possibly TRBD2 for D (6 bases). This CDR3 region has 13 residues. With 2 bases removed from V and 3 bases from J, the gap between germline ends came to 9 bases. CDR1 is SGHRS, CDR2 YFSETQ, per germline. CDR3 nucleotides: TGCGCCAGCAGCTTTGCGGGGCTCTACGAGCAGTACTTC. Protein: CASSFAGLYEQYF.

CDR3 coding DNA: TGCAGCGTTGAAGGTCGGAGGGCGACTTACGAGCAGTACTTC. The encoded protein is CSVEGRRATYEQYF. The rearrangement uses TRBV29-1 and TRBJ2-7; TRBD2 might be the D (6 bases). The V end lost 1 base, the J end lost 4 bases, and 14 bases lay between the germline ends. The CDR3 consists of 14 residues. CDR1 SQVTM and CDR2 ANQGSEA come from the germline V gene.

This clonotype was seen a few times. The V call is TRBV5-1, the J call TRBJ2-1; no firm D call. The CDR3 has 13 residues. Looked up from germline, CDR1 is SGHRS and CDR2 is YFSETQ. The V end was cut by 5 bases, the J end by 5 bases, with 11 bases between. The CDR3: CASSRNYNNEQFF. Written as DNA, the CDR3 is TGCGCCAGCAGTCGGAACTACAACAATGAGCAGTTCTTC.

The chain has TRBV19 and TRBJ2-4; D ambiguous. Germline V CDR1 and CDR2: LNHDA, SQIVND (reference sequence). The CDR3 spans 14 residues. V dropped 0 bases and J dropped 0 bases, with 3 bases sitting between them. This CDR3 reads CASSIEIAKNIQYF. CDR3 in DNA: TGTGCCAGTAGTATAGAGATAGCCAAAAACATTCAGTACTTC.

At least ten counts were recorded for this clonotype. The chain uses TRBV7-2 and TRBJ2-1; 16 bases line up with TRBD2. CDR1 SGHTA and CDR2 FQGNSA come from the germline V gene. There are 18 residues in the CDR3. The V gene end was trimmed by 3 bases and the J gene end by 0 bases; junction bases not matched to a gene: 2. CDR3 in amino acids: CASSLGLAGGSSYNEQFF. Written as DNA, the CDR3 is TGTGCCAGCAGCTTGGGACTAGCGGGGGGGAGCTCCTACAATGAGCAGTTCTTC.

This clonotype has more than one count but fewer than ten. The DNA for the CDR3 is TGTGCCAGCAGTTCCCTCGGGACGGCGGTCTATGGCTACACCTTC. Encoded protein: CASSSLGTAVYGYTF. The gene calls are TRBV6-2 or TRBV6-3 and TRBJ1-2, with a weak D call TRBD1 (5 bases). V was cut by 4 bases and J by 4 bases, with 16 bases left in between. The CDR3 totals 15 residues. CDR1 and CDR2 from the germline V gene are MNHEY and SVGEGT.

This clonotype was observed a few times. The chain couples TRBV5-1 to TRBJ2-7; 8 bases line up with TRBD1. The V and J ends lost 4 bases and 0 bases, in that order; junction bases with no gene match: 6. The CDR3 is 15 amino acids. Germline V gene data show CDR1 as SGHRS and CDR2 as YFSETQ. The CDR3 here is CASSSLTGDSYEQYF. The DNA of the CDR3 is TGCGCCAGCAGCAGTCTGACAGGGGACTCCTACGAGCAGTACTTC.

The V and J genes are TRBV29-1 and TRBJ2-5, with 11 bases matching TRBD2. Per the germline V gene, CDR1 is SQVTM and CDR2 is ANQGSEA. The CDR3 contains 13 residues. Unmatched junction bases numbered 12, after V lost 7 bases and J lost 11 bases. The CDR3 coding sequence is TGCAGCGGTATTAGCGGGGGGGCCGGAGAGCAGTACTTC. The encoded protein is CSGISGGAGEQYF.

The genes are TRBV2 and TRBJ2-2; D is unclear. The germline V gene has CDR1 SNHLY and CDR2 FYNNEI. V lost 7 bases and J lost 4, with 4 bases in between. The length of the CDR3 is 11 residues. The CDR3 coding sequence is TGTGCCAGCATGGGCACCGGGGAGCTGTTTTTT. The encoded protein is CASMGTGELFF.